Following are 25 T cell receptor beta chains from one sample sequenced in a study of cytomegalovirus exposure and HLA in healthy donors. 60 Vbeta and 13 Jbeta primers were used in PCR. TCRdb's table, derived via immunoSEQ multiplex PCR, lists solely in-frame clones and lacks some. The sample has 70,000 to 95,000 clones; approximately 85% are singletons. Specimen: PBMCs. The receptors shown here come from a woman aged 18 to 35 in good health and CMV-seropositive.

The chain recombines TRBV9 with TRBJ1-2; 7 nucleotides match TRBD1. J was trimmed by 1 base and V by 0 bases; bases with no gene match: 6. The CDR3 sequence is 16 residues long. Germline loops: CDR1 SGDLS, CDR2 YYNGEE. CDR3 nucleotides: TGTGCCAGCAGCGTAGCCCACAGGGGCGATAACTATGGCTACACCTTC. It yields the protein CASSVAHRGDNYGYTF. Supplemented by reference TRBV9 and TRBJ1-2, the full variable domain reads DSGVTQTPKHLITATGQRVTLRCSPRSGDLSVYWYQQSLDQGLQFLIQYYNGEERAKGNILERFSAQQFPDLHSELNLSSLELGDSALYFCASSVAHRGDNYGYTFGSGTRLTVV.

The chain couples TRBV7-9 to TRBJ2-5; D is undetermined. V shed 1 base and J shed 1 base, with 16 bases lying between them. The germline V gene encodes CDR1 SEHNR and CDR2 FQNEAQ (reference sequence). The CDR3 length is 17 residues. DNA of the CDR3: TGTGCCAGCAGCTTAGGTTCCGTTGGCGGTAGCCAAGAGACCCAGTACTTC. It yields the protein CASSLGSVGGSQETQYF.

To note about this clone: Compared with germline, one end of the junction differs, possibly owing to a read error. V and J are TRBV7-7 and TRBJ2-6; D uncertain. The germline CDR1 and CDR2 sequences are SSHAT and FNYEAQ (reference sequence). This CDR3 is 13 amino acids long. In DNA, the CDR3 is TGTGCTAGCAGCCGCTCTGGGGCCAACGTCCTGACTTTC. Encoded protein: CASSRSGANVLTF. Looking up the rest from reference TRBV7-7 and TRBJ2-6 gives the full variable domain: GAGVSQSPRYKVTKRGQDVTLRCDPISSHATLYWYQQALGQGPEFLTYFNYEAQPDKSGLPSDRFSAERPEGSISTLTIQRTEQRDSAMYRCASSRSGANVLTFGAGSRLTVL.

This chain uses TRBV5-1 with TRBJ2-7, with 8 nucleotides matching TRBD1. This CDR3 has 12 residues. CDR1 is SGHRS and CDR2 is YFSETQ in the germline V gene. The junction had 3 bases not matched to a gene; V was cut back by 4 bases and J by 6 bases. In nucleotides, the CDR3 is TGCGCCAGCAGCAGACAGGGGATCGAGCAGTACTTC. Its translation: CASSRQGIEQYF.

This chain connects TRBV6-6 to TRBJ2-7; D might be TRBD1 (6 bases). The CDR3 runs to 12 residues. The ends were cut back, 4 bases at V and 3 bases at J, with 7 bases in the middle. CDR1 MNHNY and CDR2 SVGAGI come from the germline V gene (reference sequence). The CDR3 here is CASSLQGYEQYF. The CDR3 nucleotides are TGTGCCAGCAGTTTACAGGGCTACGAGCAGTACTTC.

The CDR3 coding sequence is TGTGCCAGCAGTGAACGATGGTACAGGATCTATGGCTACACCTTC. Translation gives CASSERWYRIYGYTF. V and J are TRBV6-1 and TRBJ1-2, with a tentative D call TRBD1 (5 bases). Trimming shortened V by 2 bases and J by 4 bases, and 14 bases separated the two germline ends. The CDR3 spans 15 residues. The germline V gene has CDR1 MNHNS and CDR2 SASEGT.

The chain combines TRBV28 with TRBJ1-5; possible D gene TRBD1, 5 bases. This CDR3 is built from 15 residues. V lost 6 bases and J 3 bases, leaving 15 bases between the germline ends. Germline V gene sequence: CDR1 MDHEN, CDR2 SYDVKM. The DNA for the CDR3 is TGTGCCAGCAGCCCATCAGGGCTCCTCAATCAGCCCCAGCATTTT. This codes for CASSPSGLLNQPQHF.

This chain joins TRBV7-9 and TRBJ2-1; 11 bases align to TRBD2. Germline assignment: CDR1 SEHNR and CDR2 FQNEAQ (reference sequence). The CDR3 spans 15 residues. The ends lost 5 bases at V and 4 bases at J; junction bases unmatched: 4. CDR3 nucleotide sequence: TGTGCCAGCAGCGCGACTAGCGGGAATTACAATGAGCAGTTCTTC. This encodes CASSATSGNYNEQFF.

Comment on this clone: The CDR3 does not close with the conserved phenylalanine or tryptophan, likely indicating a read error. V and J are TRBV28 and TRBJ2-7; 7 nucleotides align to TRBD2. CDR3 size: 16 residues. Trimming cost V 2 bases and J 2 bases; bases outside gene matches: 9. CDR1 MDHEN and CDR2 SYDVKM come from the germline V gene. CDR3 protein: CASSLRGVLAAYEQYL. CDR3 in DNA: TGTGCCAGCAGTTTACGGGGGGTCCTAGCGGCCTACGAGCAGTACCTC.

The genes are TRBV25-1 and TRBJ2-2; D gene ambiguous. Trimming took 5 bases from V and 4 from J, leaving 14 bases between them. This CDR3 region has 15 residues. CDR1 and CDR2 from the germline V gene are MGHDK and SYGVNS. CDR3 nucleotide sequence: TGTGCCAGCAGTACAAAAGAAAGGAGCACCGGGGAGCTGTTTTTT. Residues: CASSTKERSTGELFF. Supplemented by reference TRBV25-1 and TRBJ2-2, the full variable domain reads EADIYQTPRYLVIGTGKKITLECSQTMGHDKMYWYQQDPGMELHLIHYSYGVNSTEKGDLSSESTVSRIRTEHFPLTLESARPSHTSQYLCASSTKERSTGELFFGEGSRLTVL.

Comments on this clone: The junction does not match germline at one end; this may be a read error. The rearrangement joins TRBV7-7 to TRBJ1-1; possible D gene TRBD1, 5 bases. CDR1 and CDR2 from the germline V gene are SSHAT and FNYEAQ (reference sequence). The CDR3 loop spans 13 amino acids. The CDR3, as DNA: TGTGCTAGCAGCTTAGGGGCGAACACTGAAGCTTTCTTT. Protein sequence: CASSLGANTEAFF.

The CDR3 DNA reads as TGTGCCAGCAGCTTAATGGCGGGCCTGAGAGAGCAGTACTTC. It is translated as CASSLMAGLREQYF. This chain links TRBV7-8 with TRBJ2-7, with D perhaps TRBD2 (5 bases). This CDR3 contains 14 residues. CDR1 SGHVS and CDR2 FQNEAQ come from the germline V gene. V was trimmed by 2 bases and J by 7 bases, leaving 15 bases between them.

This chain's CDR3 is CSVRGTSGEGAYNEQFF. CDR3 nucleotides: TGCAGCGTTAGGGGGACTAGCGGGGAAGGGGCCTACAATGAGCAGTTCTTC. This chain links TRBV29-1 with TRBJ2-1; TRBD2 aligns across 13 bases. The CDR3 contains 17 residues. Trimming cost V 5 bases and J 2 bases; bases outside gene matches: 9. Germline values: CDR1 SQVTM, CDR2 ANQGSEA.

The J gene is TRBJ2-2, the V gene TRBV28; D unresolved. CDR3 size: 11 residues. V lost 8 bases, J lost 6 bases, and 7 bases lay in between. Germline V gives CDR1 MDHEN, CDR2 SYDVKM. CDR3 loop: CASSKSGELFF. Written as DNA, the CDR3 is TGTGCCAGCTCTAAGTCCGGGGAGCTGTTTTTT.

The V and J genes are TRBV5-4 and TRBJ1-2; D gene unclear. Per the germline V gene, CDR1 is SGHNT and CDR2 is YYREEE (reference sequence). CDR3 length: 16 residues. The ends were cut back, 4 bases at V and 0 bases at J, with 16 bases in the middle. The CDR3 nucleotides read TGTGCCAGCAGCCAAGGAGCCAGAAACGCTAACTATGGCTACACCTTC. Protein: CASSQGARNANYGYTF.

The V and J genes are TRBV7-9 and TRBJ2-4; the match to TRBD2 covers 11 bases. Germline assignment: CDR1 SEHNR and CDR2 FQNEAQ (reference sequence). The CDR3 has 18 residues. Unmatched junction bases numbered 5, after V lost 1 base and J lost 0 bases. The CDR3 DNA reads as TGTGCCAGCAGCTTAGGGTCACTAGCGGGAGTAGCCAAAAACATTCAGTACTTC. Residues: CASSLGSLAGVAKNIQYF.

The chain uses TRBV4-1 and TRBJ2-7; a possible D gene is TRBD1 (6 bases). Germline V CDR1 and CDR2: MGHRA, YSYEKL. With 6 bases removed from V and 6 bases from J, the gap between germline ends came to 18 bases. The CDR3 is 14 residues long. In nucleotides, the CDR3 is TGCGCCAGCAGGAGGACAGCTCAATTGGGCGAGCAGTACTTC. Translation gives CASRRTAQLGEQYF.

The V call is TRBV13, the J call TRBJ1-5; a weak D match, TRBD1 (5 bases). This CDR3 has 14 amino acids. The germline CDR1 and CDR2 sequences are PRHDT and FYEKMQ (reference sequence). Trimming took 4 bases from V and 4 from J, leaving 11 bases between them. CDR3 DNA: TGTGCCAGCAGCTCCAGACAGACGAATCAGCCCCAGCATTTT. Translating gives CASSSRQTNQPQHF.

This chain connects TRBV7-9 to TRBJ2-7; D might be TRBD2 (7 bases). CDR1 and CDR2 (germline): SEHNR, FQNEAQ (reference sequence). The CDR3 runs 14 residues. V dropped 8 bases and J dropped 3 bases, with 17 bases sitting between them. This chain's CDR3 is CASSRGGRNYEQYF. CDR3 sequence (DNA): TGTGCCAGCTCTAGGGGGGGCCGAAACTACGAGCAGTACTTC.

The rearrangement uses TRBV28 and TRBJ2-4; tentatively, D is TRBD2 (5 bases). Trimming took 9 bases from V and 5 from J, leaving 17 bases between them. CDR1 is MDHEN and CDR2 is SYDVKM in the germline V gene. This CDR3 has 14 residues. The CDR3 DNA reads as TGTGCCAGTACTACTATGAGCGGACAAAACATTCAGTACTTC. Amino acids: CASTTMSGQNIQYF. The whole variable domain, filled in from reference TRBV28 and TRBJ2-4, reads DVKVTQSSRYLVKRTGEKVFLECVQDMDHENMFWYRQDPGLGLRLIYFSYDVKMKEKGDIPEGYSVSREKKERFSLILESASTNQTSMYLCASTTMSGQNIQYFGAGTRLSVL.

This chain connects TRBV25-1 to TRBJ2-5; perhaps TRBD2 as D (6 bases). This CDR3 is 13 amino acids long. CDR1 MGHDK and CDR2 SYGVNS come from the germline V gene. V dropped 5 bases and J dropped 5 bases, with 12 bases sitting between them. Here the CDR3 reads CASSSKGRETQYF. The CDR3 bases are TGTGCCAGCAGTTCGAAAGGGAGGGAGACCCAGTACTTC.

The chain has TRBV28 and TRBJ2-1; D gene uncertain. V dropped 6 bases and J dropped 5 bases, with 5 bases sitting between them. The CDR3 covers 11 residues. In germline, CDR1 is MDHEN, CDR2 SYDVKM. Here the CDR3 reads CASSPNNEQFF. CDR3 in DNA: TGTGCCAGCAGCCCAAACAATGAGCAGTTCTTC.

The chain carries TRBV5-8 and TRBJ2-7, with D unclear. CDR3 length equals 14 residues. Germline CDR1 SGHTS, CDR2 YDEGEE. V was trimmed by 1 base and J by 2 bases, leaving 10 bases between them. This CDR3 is CASSLTQAPYEQYF. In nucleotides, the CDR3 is TGTGCCAGCAGCTTGACGCAGGCTCCCTACGAGCAGTACTTC.

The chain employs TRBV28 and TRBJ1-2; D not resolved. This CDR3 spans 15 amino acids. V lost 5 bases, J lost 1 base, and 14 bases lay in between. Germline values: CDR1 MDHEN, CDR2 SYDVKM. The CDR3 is CASSEALMVNYGYTF. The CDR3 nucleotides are TGTGCCAGCAGTGAAGCGTTAATGGTTAACTATGGCTACACCTTC.

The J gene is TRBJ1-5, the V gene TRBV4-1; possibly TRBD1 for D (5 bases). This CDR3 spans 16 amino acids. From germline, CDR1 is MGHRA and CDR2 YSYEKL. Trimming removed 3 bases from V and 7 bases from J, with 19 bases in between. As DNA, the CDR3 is TGCGCCAGCAGCCAGATTGCGGGGCGAAACAGGCAGCCCCAGCATTTT. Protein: CASSQIAGRNRQPQHF.